The present T cell receptor beta chain was sequenced within a study of CD8+ T cells in alopecia areata. Across the whole study: For 6 to 18 months, tofacitinib was taken, and 6 months off drug followed.

Alopecia areata patients gave lesional scalp punch biopsies and peripheral blood samples. For this clone: The antigen remains undetermined.

CDR3 length: 14 residues. V lost 0 bases and J lost 7, with 13 bases in between. Germline V gene sequence: CDR1 SGHRS, CDR2 YFSETQ. TCR sequencing used cDNA made by reverse transcription of extracted RNA. Clones were read by immunoSEQ multiplex PCR, and TCRdb kept only the in-frame ones, dropping some. This sample has 220,000 or so clones, with 57% found just once. Study results and caveats: Scalp sample data also include resident alphabeta T cells from normal skin.

This material consisted of CD4+ T cells sorted from blood, taken at week 0. V is TRBV5-1 and J is TRBJ1-2; unclear D gene. This receptor was obtained from a human donor with alopecia areata. This CDR3 is CASSLEPGSVGYTF. The CDR3 nucleotides are TGCGCCAGCAGCTTGGAGCCGGGGTCGGTTGGCTACACCTTC.